The sequence of this T cell receptor (beta chain) was determined in a study of T cell repertoires in cytomegalovirus infection (dated by TCRdb to the late 2010s). Turning to the overall study: Donor HLA type was relevant to the analysis, as public TCR beta signatures indicated carriage of CMV infection together with the matching HLA type.

This clonotype was observed at least ten times. What antigen it recognizes has not been identified. No base qualities exist here, and no much larger clone lies one base off it. Findings and caveats that apply to the study as a whole: In both this cohort and an independent cohort of approximately 350 donors, the cumulative frequency of public TCR beta family members distinguished carriers of CMV infection plus the relevant HLA type. The ex vivo response was dominated by HLA-C-restricted CMV-specific TCR beta clonotypes, which also provided the single most frequent clonotype in two of eight donors.

Sequencing took place on an Illumina HiSeq 1500. The raw public reads went through TCRdb reprocessing: fastp at Q25, MiXCR clone calling, in-frame beta chains kept. Here each entry gathers all rows of one CDR3 protein and keeps the most common genes and DNA. The table for this sample lists a few hundred thousand distinct CDR3 sequences; around 18% of them were counted only once. Of the sample, roughly 8.7% falls within the top ten clones. V drops 4 bases and J drops 3 bases, leaving 17 bases in between. In the germline V gene, CDR1 corresponds to SGHTA and CDR2 to FQGNSA. The CDR3 measures 16 amino acids from cysteine to phenylalanine. Only CDR3 DNA is held: 48 bases, read in frame from base 1.

Sequenced input: PBMCs. The clonotype originates from a human donor in good health (CMV status not recorded). Some clones in this sample may be carry-over from other donors' samples. The rearrangement joined TRBV7-2 to TRBJ2-3; the D gene is possibly TRBD2, with 5 bases matching. The DNA sequence follows: TGTGCCAGCAGCTCGATGAGCGGCGAGAGTACAGATACGCAGTATTTT. It specifies CASSSMSGESTDTQYF.